This is a list of T cell receptor beta chains from one sample in a study of tumor-infiltrating lymphocytes in primary liver carcinoma. MiXCR, run by TCRdb on the multiplex PCR reads, gives a single entry per CDR3 protein. Here the sample spans 300,000 to 400,000 distinct CDR3 sequences, 65% being singletons. Material: peripheral blood. Every receptor here comes from a middle-aged man with primary liver carcinoma and hepatitis B virus infection. Each CDR3 is given without its conserved first and last residue. Fields, in order: CDR3 protein, V gene, J gene, clone size. For some rows the clone size is stated as once, few or many, or as a class when expanded; others skip it.

CDR3aa: ASSQAAGTVYEQY
v_gene: TRBV4-1
j_gene: TRBJ2-7
abundance: many

CDR3aa: VSSLIGDRALSYGQY
v_gene: TRBV11-1
j_gene: TRBJ2-7
abundance: .

CDR3aa: SVEDSLSTEAL
v_gene: TRBV29-1
j_gene: TRBJ1-1
abundance: .

CDR3aa: ANSGLEHYGYT
v_gene: TRBV6-1
j_gene: TRBJ1-2
abundance: .

CDR3aa: ASSLVESDYEQY
v_gene: TRBV11-2
j_gene: TRBJ2-7
abundance: .

CDR3aa: ASSYGQGPHEQY
v_gene: TRBV11-2
j_gene: TRBJ2-7
abundance: many

CDR3aa: ASSLRLLDEQF
v_gene: TRBV7-9
j_gene: TRBJ2-1
abundance: .

CDR3aa: AWSVGGSNQPQH
v_gene: TRBV30
j_gene: TRBJ1-5
abundance: .

CDR3aa: ASSYSTQAPNTGELF
v_gene: TRBV6-6
j_gene: TRBJ2-2
abundance: many

CDR3aa: ASTESWGNPGELF
v_gene: TRBV6-2/TRBV6-3
j_gene: TRBJ2-2
abundance: .

CDR3aa: ASSSTTSGVSTDTQY
v_gene: TRBV4-2
j_gene: TRBJ2-3
abundance: .

CDR3aa: ANSQDPQGAGGYT
v_gene: TRBV4-3
j_gene: TRBJ1-2
abundance: .

CDR3aa: ASSYVPWPYEQY
v_gene: TRBV6-5
j_gene: TRBJ2-7
abundance: .

CDR3aa: ATSDPRQGATKNIQY
v_gene: TRBV24-1
j_gene: TRBJ2-4
abundance: .

CDR3aa: ASSPGPRSTEAF
v_gene: TRBV4-1
j_gene: TRBJ1-1
abundance: .

CDR3aa: ASNLGGTWEETQF
v_gene: TRBV11-2
j_gene: TRBJ2-1
abundance: .

CDR3aa: ASSYGGGVTDTQY
v_gene: TRBV6-6
j_gene: TRBJ2-3
abundance: few

CDR3aa: ASSDHRVLTPEAL
v_gene: TRBV6-1
j_gene: TRBJ1-1
abundance: .

CDR3aa: ASTLDREQF
v_gene: TRBV12-3/TRBV12-4
j_gene: TRBJ2-1
abundance: few

CDR3aa: VSSLWGRDGQF
v_gene: TRBV11-2
j_gene: TRBJ2-1
abundance: .

CDR3aa: ASSQALAVTMRQETQY
v_gene: TRBV11-1
j_gene: .
abundance: .

CDR3aa: TSSLLHLRGETQC
v_gene: TRBV11-2
j_gene: TRBJ2-5
abundance: .

CDR3aa: ASSEGGRELF
v_gene: TRBV6-1
j_gene: TRBJ2-1
abundance: once

CDR3aa: AISGSKNTGELF
v_gene: TRBV10-3
j_gene: TRBJ2-2
abundance: .

CDR3aa: ASSQDLAQETQY
v_gene: TRBV4-2
j_gene: TRBJ2-5
abundance: .

CDR3aa: SATSPGSGYT
v_gene: TRBV29-1
j_gene: TRBJ1-2
abundance: many

CDR3aa: ASKTGANIQY
v_gene: TRBV28
j_gene: TRBJ2-4
abundance: many

CDR3aa: ASRWSLENNEQF
v_gene: TRBV6-5
j_gene: TRBJ2-1
abundance: many

CDR3aa: ASSLRYDRGTGNYEQY
v_gene: TRBV11-2
j_gene: TRBJ2-7
abundance: few

CDR3aa: ASSMAGLETQY
v_gene: TRBV4-1
j_gene: TRBJ2-5
abundance: .

CDR3aa: ASSRWTGENEQF
v_gene: TRBV11-3
j_gene: TRBJ2-1
abundance: .

CDR3aa: ASNLTGDTEAF
v_gene: TRBV12-3/TRBV12-4
j_gene: TRBJ1-1
abundance: .

CDR3aa: ASSRLPQGSNQPQH
v_gene: TRBV6-5
j_gene: TRBJ1-5
abundance: many

CDR3aa: ASSYKGLEQY
v_gene: TRBV6-5
j_gene: TRBJ2-7
abundance: many

CDR3aa: ASSQVRREREDYGYT
v_gene: TRBV4-2
j_gene: TRBJ1-2
abundance: once

CDR3aa: ASSYATRGGEQY
v_gene: TRBV6-2/TRBV6-3
j_gene: TRBJ2-7
abundance: many

CDR3aa: ASSLDRGRGTDTQY
v_gene: TRBV12-3/TRBV12-4
j_gene: TRBJ2-3
abundance: many

CDR3aa: ASSPPPAGKETQH
v_gene: TRBV11-1
j_gene: TRBJ2-5
abundance: .

CDR3aa: SVEKPGGYGYT
v_gene: TRBV29-1
j_gene: TRBJ1-2
abundance: .

CDR3aa: ASTAGGNQPQH
v_gene: TRBV11-2
j_gene: TRBJ1-5
abundance: .